These 7 T cell receptor beta chains were all obtained from the same sample, sequenced in a study of blood T cell repertoires in COVID-19. The data were produced by immunoSEQ multiplex PCR, yet TCRdb's version contains in-frame clones alone and is incomplete. In the table there are 140,000 or so clones, about four fifths of which are singletons. Sequencing was performed on peripheral blood. Receptors were obtained from a woman of 80 years or more with acute or convalescent COVID-19.

The chain joins TRBV9 to TRBJ1-4; D is unclear. The CDR3 covers 15 residues. V was cut by 4 bases and J by 5 bases, with 15 bases left in between. The germline V gene has CDR1 SGDLS and CDR2 YYNGEE. CDR3 loop: CASSFLDAGNEKLFF. The CDR3 DNA reads TGTGCCAGCAGCTTTCTTGACGCGGGCAATGAAAAACTGTTTTTT. The whole variable domain, filled in from reference TRBV9 and TRBJ1-4, reads DSGVTQTPKHLITATGQRVTLRCSPRSGDLSVYWYQQSLDQGLQFLIQYYNGEERAKGNILERFSAQQFPDLHSELNLSSLELGDSALYFCASSFLDAGNEKLFFGSGTQLSVL.

This chain uses TRBV18 with TRBJ1-6; D possibly corresponds to TRBD1 (6 bases). CDR3 length: 15 residues. CDR1 and CDR2 (germline): KGHSH, LQKENI. V lost 1 base, J lost 6 bases, and 10 bases lay in between. The CDR3 DNA follows: TGTGCCAGCTCACCACGACAGGTTCTTAATTCACCCCTCCACTTT. Residues: CASSPRQVLNSPLHF. Using reference TRBV18 and TRBJ1-6 for the parts outside the CDR3, the full variable domain is NAGVMQNPRHLVRRRGQEARLRCSPMKGHSHVYWYRQLPEEGLKFMVYLQKENIIDESGMPKERFSAEFPKEGPSILRIQQVVRGDSAAYFCASSPRQVLNSPLHFGNGTRLTVT.

This chain links TRBV19 with TRBJ1-1; D unresolved. Germline V gene sequence: CDR1 LNHDA, CDR2 SQIVND (reference sequence). The CDR3 loop spans 15 amino acids. V was clipped by 2 bases and J by 0 bases, with 10 bases between them. In DNA, the CDR3 is TGTGCCAGTAGTATAAAGGAGGGAGTGAACACTGAAGCTTTCTTT. Translated: CASSIKEGVNTEAFF.

The CDR3 spells CASSIRRDRAYQPQHF. The DNA of the CDR3 is TGTGCCAGTAGTATACGCAGAGACAGGGCTTATCAGCCCCAGCATTTT. The chain employs TRBV19 and TRBJ1-5, with 7 bases aligning to TRBD1. The CDR3 totals 16 residues. CDR1 is LNHDA, CDR2 SQIVND, per germline (reference sequence). The ends lost 2 bases at V and 5 bases at J; junction bases unmatched: 9. The variable domain in full, completed from reference TRBV19 and TRBJ1-5, reads DGGITQSPKYLFRKEGQNVTLSCEQNLNHDAMYWYRQDPGQGLRLIYYSQIVNDFQKGDIAEGYSVSREKKESFPLTVTSAQKNPTAFYLCASSIRRDRAYQPQHFGDGTRLSIL.

This chain joins TRBV5-4 and TRBJ2-3; a possible D gene is TRBD2 (5 bases). This CDR3 has 15 residues. Germline lookup yields CDR1 SGHNT and CDR2 YYREEE (reference sequence). Trimming took off 3 bases at V and 1 base at J, with 12 bases between the two ends. In nucleotides, the CDR3 is TGTGCCAGCAGCTGGGGAGCGGCCCGCACAGATACGCAGTATTTT. The encoded protein is CASSWGAARTDTQYF. The full variable domain, its missing parts supplied by reference TRBV5-4 and TRBJ2-3, is ETGVTQSPTHLIKTRGQQVTLRCSSQSGHNTVSWYQQALGQGPQFIFQYYREEENGRGNFPPRFSGLQFPNYSSELNVNALELDDSALYLCASSWGAARTDTQYFGPGTRLTVL.

CDR3 protein: CAWGTGGGVETQYF. For the CDR3, the DNA is TGTGCCTGGGGGACAGGGGGAGGAGTAGAGACCCAGTACTTC. The rearrangement links TRBV30 to TRBJ2-5, with 11 bases fitting TRBD1. V was clipped by 5 bases and J by 4 bases; unmatched bases: 6. Germline V CDR1 and CDR2: GTSNPN, SVGIG (reference sequence). CDR3 length: 14 amino acids.

V gene TRBV3-1 (or the pseudogene TRBV3-2) combines with J gene TRBJ2-3; TRBD2 might be the D (6 bases). V lost 6 bases and J 5 bases, leaving 12 bases between the germline ends. Germline CDR1 is LGHDT and CDR2 is YNNKEL (reference sequence). This CDR3 is 13 amino acids long. CDR3 loop: CASSHLGGDTQYF. Written as DNA, the CDR3 is TGTGCCAGCAGTCACCTGGGAGGAGATACGCAGTATTTT.